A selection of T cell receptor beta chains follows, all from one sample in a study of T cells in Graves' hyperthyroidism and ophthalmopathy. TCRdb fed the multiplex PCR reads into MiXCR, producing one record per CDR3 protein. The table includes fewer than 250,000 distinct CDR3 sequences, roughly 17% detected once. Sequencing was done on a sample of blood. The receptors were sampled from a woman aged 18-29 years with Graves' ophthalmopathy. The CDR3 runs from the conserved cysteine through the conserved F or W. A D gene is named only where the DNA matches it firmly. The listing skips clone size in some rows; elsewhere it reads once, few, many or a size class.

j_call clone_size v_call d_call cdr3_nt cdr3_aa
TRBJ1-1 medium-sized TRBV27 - TGTGCCAGCAGTTTATCGAGCGGCAGCCCTGAAGCTTTCTTT CASSLSSGSPEAFF
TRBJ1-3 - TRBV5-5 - TGTGCCAGCAGCTTGGGAGACAGTAATAGAAACACCATATATTTT CASSLGDSNRNTIYF
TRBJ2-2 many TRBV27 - TGTGCCAGCAGTTTATCTCAGGGGAACACCGGGGAGCTGTTTTTT CASSLSQGNTGELFF
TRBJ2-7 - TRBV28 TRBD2 TGTGCCAGCAGCGGGGGGGACGAGCAGTACTTC CASSGGDEQYF
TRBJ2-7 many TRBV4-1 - TGCGCCAGCAGCCAATACACCGATCTAGGCCACTACGAGCAGTACTTC CASSQYTDLGHYEQYF
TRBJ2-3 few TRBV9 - TGTGCCAGCAGCGCCTCCTTGGGGGATACGCAGTATTTT CASSASLGDTQYF
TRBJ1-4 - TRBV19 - TGTGCCAGTAGAAGAGCAACTAATGAAAAACTGTTTTTT CASRRATNEKLFF
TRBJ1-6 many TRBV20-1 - TGCAGTGCTATTTCGGGGTCAGGGTATAATTCACCCCTCCACTTT CSAISGSGYNSPLHF
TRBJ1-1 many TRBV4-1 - TGCGCCAGCAGCCAAGATATCACAGCAAATGAAGCTTTCTTT CASSQDITANEAFF
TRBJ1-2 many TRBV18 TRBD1 TGTGCCAGCTCACAGACCCGGGACAGGGGTACCTATGGCTACACCTTC CASSQTRDRGTYGYTF
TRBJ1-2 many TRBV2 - TGTGCCAGCAGTGAAGGGTTGAGTGGCTACACCTTC CASSEGLSGYTF
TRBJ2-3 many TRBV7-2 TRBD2 TGTGCCAGCAGCGTGGGACTAGCGGGCGGTCTAGATACGCAGTATTTT CASSVGLAGGLDTQYF
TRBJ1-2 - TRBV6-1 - TGTGCCAGCAGCCCCCGGGGGCGATCCTATGGCTACACCTTC CASSPRGRSYGYTF
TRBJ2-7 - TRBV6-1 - TGTGCCAGCAGTGAAGTGGCCCCTTACGAGCAGTACTTC CASSEVAPYEQYF
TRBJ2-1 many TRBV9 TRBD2 TGTGCCAGCAGCGTAGCGACGGGAGGTGATGAGCAGTTCTTC CASSVATGGDEQFF
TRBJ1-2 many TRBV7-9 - TGTGCCAGCAGCTTCGGCAATCAGGCGTATGGCTACACCTTC CASSFGNQAYGYTF
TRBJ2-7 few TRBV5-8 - TGTGCCAGCAGCTTGGAGGGGGGATTGGGCGAGCAGTACTTC CASSLEGGLGEQYF
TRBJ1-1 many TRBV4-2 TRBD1 TGTGCCAGCAGCCAAGGTACAGGGGCTGAAGCTTTCTTT CASSQGTGAEAFF